This TCR beta chain stems from a study of T cell clones after liver transplantation. CDR1 MDHEN and CDR2 SYDVKM come from the germline V gene. This CDR3 has 15 amino acids. V lost 5 bases to trimming and J lost 3 bases, with 17 bases between them. The study's findings and limits: The donor-reactive repertoire was only partly measurable in two subjects, lacking donor cells.

Clones were read by immunoSEQ multiplex PCR, and TCRdb kept only the in-frame ones, dropping some. The repertoire holds 65,000 to 80,000 clones, with over 70% as singletons. As concerns this clone: What it binds is unknown.

The rearrangement uses TRBV28 and TRBJ2-7; D perhaps matches TRBD1 (5 bases). This sample comprised CD4+ T cells from blood, obtained before liver transplant. This clonotype was sampled from a human donor who received a liver transplant. For the CDR3, the DNA is TGTGCCAGCAGTCCAGAAGGGGCATTTAACTACGAGCAGTACTTC. Translating gives CASSPEGAFNYEQYF.